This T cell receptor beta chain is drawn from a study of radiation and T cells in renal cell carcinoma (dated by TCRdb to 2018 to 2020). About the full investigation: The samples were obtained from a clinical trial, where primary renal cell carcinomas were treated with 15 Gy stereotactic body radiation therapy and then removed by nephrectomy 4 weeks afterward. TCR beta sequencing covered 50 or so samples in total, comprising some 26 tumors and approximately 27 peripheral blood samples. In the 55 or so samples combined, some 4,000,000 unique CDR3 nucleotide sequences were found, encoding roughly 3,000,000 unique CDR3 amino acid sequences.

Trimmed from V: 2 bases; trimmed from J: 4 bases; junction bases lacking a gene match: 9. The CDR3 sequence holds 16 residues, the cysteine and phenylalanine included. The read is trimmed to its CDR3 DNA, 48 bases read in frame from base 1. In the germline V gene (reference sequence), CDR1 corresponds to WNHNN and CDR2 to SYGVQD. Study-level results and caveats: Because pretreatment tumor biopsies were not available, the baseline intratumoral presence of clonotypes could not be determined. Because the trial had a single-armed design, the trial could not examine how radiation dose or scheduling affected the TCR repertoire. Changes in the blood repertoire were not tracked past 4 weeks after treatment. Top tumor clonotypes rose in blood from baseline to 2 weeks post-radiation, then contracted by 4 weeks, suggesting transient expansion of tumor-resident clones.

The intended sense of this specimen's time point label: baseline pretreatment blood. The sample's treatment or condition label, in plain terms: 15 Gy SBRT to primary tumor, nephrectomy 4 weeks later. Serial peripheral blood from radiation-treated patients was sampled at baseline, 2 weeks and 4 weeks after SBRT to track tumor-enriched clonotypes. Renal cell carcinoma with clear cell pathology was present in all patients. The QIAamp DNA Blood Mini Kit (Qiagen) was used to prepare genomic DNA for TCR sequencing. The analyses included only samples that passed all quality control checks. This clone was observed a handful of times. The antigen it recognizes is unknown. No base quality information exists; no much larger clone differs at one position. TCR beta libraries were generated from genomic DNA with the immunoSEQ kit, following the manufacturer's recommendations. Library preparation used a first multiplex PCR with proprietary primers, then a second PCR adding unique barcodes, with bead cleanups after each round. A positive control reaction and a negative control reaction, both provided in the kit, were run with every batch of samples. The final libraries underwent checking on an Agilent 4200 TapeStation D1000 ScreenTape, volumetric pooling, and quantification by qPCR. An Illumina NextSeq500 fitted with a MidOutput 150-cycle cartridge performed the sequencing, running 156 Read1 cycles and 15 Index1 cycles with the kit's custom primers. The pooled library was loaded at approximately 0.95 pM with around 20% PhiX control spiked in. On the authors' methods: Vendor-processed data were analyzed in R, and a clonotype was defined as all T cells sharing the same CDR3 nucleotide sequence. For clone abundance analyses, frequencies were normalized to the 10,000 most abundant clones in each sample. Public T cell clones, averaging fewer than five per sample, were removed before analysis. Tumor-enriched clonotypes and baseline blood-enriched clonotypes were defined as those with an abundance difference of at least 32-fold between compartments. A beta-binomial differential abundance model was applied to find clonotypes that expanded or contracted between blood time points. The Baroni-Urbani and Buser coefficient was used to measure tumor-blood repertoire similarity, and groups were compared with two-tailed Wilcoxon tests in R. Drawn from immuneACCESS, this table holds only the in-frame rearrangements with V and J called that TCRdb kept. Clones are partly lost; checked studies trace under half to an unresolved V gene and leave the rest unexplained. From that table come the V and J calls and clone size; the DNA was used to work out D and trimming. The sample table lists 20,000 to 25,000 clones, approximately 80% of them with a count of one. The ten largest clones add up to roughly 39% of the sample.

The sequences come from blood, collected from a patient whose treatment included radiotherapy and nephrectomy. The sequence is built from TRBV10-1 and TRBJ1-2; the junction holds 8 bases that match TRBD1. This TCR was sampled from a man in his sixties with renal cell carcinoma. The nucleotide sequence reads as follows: TGCGCCAGCAGTGAGGACCCACAGGGGGTTGGCTATGGCTACACCTTC. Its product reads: CASSEDPQGVGYGYTF.